This T cell receptor beta chain stems from a study of breast tumors, draining lymph nodes, adjacent tissues. Comment on this clonotype: The antigen remains undetermined. As the CDR3 is not closed by the conserved phenylalanine or tryptophan, this likely results from a read error. Because the CDR3's place on the DNA is in doubt, the DNA is left out and the CDR3 is given as listed by TCRdb.

The lymph nodes were axillary draining lymph nodes from breast cancer patients. Findings and limits, study-wide: Compared with lymph nodes, tumors were less diverse; compared with nontumor tissue, more. Most tumor T cells seemingly derive from lymph node, then expand in tumor.

Termini included, the CDR3 measures 9 amino acids. Germline lookup yields CDR1 SGDLS and CDR2 YYNGEE. TCRdb fed the multiplex PCR reads into MiXCR, producing one record per CDR3 protein. The data contain about 230,000 distinct CDR3 sequences, about a third of them singletons. The specimen sequenced was axillary lymph node tissue. V and J are TRBV9 and TRBJ1-2. This sequence originates from a female donor with breast cancer. Some clones in this sample may be carry-over from other donors' samples. The CDR3 is CASSVEGTS.